A single sample gave rise to the 7 T cell receptor beta chains below, sequenced in a study of siplizumab effects on memory and regulatory T cells. Sequencing used immunoSEQ multiplex PCR; TCRdb keeps in-frame clones, though not all of them. The sample includes 99,000 or so clones, over 90% of them seen just once. Input material: Tregs sorted from blood. All receptors derive from a human donor in good health.

The rearrangement joins TRBV30 to TRBJ1-6; the match to TRBD1 covers 9 bases. Germline CDR1 and CDR2: GTSNPN and SVGIG (reference sequence). The length of the CDR3 is 14 residues. Trimming took 1 base from V and 6 from J; bases not matched to a gene: 1. The CDR3 DNA follows: TGTGCCTGGAGTGGGGGACAGGGTAATTCACCCCTCCACTTT. Its translation is CAWSGGQGNSPLHF. The full variable domain, in which reference TRBV30 and TRBJ1-6 provide the parts outside the CDR3, is SQTIHQWPATLVQPVGSPLSLECTVEGTSNPNLYWYRQAAGRGLQLLFYSVGIGQISSEVPQNLSASRPQDRQFILSSKKLLLSDSGFYLCAWSGGQGNSPLHFGNGTRLTVT.

V is TRBV7-2 and J is TRBJ2-7; D not resolved. Germline V CDR1 and CDR2: SGHTA, FQGNSA. The CDR3 spans 13 residues. V dropped 5 bases and J dropped 3 bases, with 11 bases sitting between them. The CDR3 region is CASSQPTLYEQYF. In DNA form, the CDR3 reads TGTGCCAGCAGCCAGCCGACTCTCTACGAGCAGTACTTC.

This clone was counted once. The rearrangement joins TRBV27 to TRBJ1-1; perhaps TRBD1 as D (5 bases). Germline CDR1 MNHEY, CDR2 SMNVEV (reference sequence). V dropped 3 bases and J dropped 4 bases, with 15 bases sitting between them. CDR3 length: 15 amino acids. This CDR3 is CASSLAGTPVTEAFF. Here the CDR3 DNA reads TGTGCCAGCAGTTTGGCCGGGACTCCAGTCACTGAAGCTTTCTTT.

The gene calls are TRBV30 and TRBJ1-5; the match to TRBD1 covers 10 bases. In germline, CDR1 is GTSNPN, CDR2 SVGIG (reference sequence). With V trimmed by 3 bases and J by 2 bases, 1 base remained unmatched. The CDR3 is 14 amino acids. This chain's CDR3 is CAWSGTGGNQPQHF. CDR3 bases: TGTGCCTGGAGCGGGACAGGGGGCAATCAGCCCCAGCATTTT.

The chain recombines TRBV5-1 with TRBJ2-5; 8 bases fit TRBD2. J was trimmed by 4 bases and V by 2 bases; bases with no gene match: 10. The CDR3 has 16 residues. Germline assignment: CDR1 SGHRS and CDR2 YFSETQ. DNA for the CDR3: TGCGCCAGCAGCTTAGCGGGAGTCAGTTTAGGAGAGACCCAGTACTTC. Translating it yields CASSLAGVSLGETQYF.

The J gene is TRBJ1-2, the V gene TRBV30, with D uncertain. V dropped 1 base and J dropped 8 bases, with 11 bases sitting between them. CDR3 length: 12 residues. Germline V gives CDR1 GTSNPN, CDR2 SVGIG (reference sequence). In DNA form, the CDR3 reads TGTGCCTGGAGTGAGGGCCTTGGAGGCTACACCTTC. It translates to CAWSEGLGGYTF.

The V and J genes are TRBV19 and TRBJ1-3; D unresolved. The V gene lost 7 bases and the J gene lost 3 bases, with 16 bases spanning the gap. CDR3 length: 15 amino acids. Germline CDR1 reads LNHDA; CDR2 reads SQIVND (reference sequence). The CDR3 DNA follows: TGTGCCAGTACCCCAACCTCAGGTTTTGGAAACACCATATATTTT. Translating it yields CASTPTSGFGNTIYF. Variable domain in full (rest from reference TRBV19 and TRBJ1-3): DGGITQSPKYLFRKEGQNVTLSCEQNLNHDAMYWYRQDPGQGLRLIYYSQIVNDFQKGDIAEGYSVSREKKESFPLTVTSAQKNPTAFYLCASTPTSGFGNTIYFGEGSWLTVV.